Here is one TCR beta chain with its context. What this receptor recognizes is not known. The sample holds no much larger clone one base away, and base qualities are not on file. TCR beta libraries were generated from genomic DNA with the immunoSEQ kit, following the manufacturer's recommendations. For library preparation, a first multiplex PCR was performed with proprietary primers, followed by a second PCR in which unique barcodes were added, and bead cleanups were performed after each round. A positive control reaction and a negative control reaction, both provided in the kit, were run with every batch of samples. The final libraries were assessed on an Agilent 4200 TapeStation D1000 ScreenTape, pooled by volume, and quantified by qPCR. Sequencing was performed on an Illumina NextSeq500 with a MidOutput 150-cycle cartridge, and 156 Read1 and 15 Index1 cycles were run with kit custom primers. The pooled library was loaded at 0.95 to 1 pM, with a roughly 18% PhiX control spiked in. On the authors' methods: Vendor-processed data were analyzed in R, and a clonotype was defined as all T cells sharing the same CDR3 nucleotide sequence. For clone abundance analyses, frequencies were normalized to the 10,000 most abundant clones in each sample. Public T cell clones, which averaged fewer than five per sample, were removed prior to analysis. A difference in abundance of at least 32-fold between compartments was used to define tumor-enriched and baseline blood-enriched clonotypes. A beta-binomial differential abundance model was applied to find clonotypes that expanded or contracted between blood time points. Tumor-blood repertoire similarity was measured with the Baroni-Urbani and Buser coefficient, and groups were compared using two-tailed Wilcoxon tests in R. Here the immuneACCESS table is served through TCRdb, limited to in-frame sequences with V and J called. Missing clones are a known gap in these copies; in checked studies unresolved V genes cover under half, and the rest lacks a known reason. V and J calls and clone size follow that table, whereas D and trimming were derived from the DNA. The sample contains approximately 120,000 clones, about four fifths of them found a single time. The ten largest clones add up to less than 3.5% of the sample.

This entry is derived from a study of radiation and T cells in renal cell carcinoma (dated by TCRdb to the early 2020s). A note on the overall study: Samples came from a clinical trial, in which primary renal cell carcinomas received 15 Gy stereotactic body radiation therapy followed by nephrectomy 4 weeks later. In total, about 50 samples, comprising some 25 tumors and some 27 peripheral blood samples, were subjected to TCR beta sequencing. In the 53 samples combined, some 4,000,000 unique CDR3 nucleotide sequences were found, encoding about 2.7 million unique CDR3 amino acid sequences. The research as a whole found: Because the trial had a single-armed design, the trial could not examine how radiation dose or scheduling affected the TCR repertoire. Changes in the blood repertoire were not tracked past 4 weeks after treatment. Because pretreatment tumor biopsies were not available, the baseline intratumoral presence of clonotypes could not be determined. In blood, the top tumor clonotypes increased between baseline and 2 weeks post-radiation and then shrank by 4 weeks, which suggests that tumor-resident clones expanded only transiently.

Inclusive of the bounding cysteine and phenylalanine, the CDR3 is 14 residues long. CDR3 DNA only is kept here, 42 bases in frame from base 1. V and J are truncated by 4 bases and 3 bases respectively, leaving an intervening sequence of 13 bases. Sequences MGHRA (CDR1) and YSYEKL (CDR2) are obtained from the germline V gene. Taken with the paper, the label for time point translates to: baseline pretreatment blood. Taken with the paper, the label for treatment or condition translates to: 15 Gy SBRT to primary tumor, nephrectomy 4 weeks later. To follow tumor-enriched clonotypes, serial peripheral blood was collected from radiation-treated patients at baseline and at 2 weeks and 4 weeks after SBRT. Renal cell carcinoma with clear cell pathology was present in all patients. The QIAamp DNA Blood Mini Kit (Qiagen) was used to prepare genomic DNA for TCR sequencing. Samples were included in the analyses only if all quality control checks were passed.

This sequence was found in a woman aged 55 to 70 with renal cell carcinoma. The receptor chain draws on TRBV4-1 and TRBJ2-7; a weak D assignment points to TRBD2 (5 bases agree). This material consisted of blood, taken from a patient whose treatment included radiotherapy and nephrectomy. The CDR3 amino acid sequence is: CASSLGSEGYEQYF. The DNA is as follows: TGCGCCAGCAGCCTAGGATCAGAGGGCTACGAGCAGTACTTC.